This record concerns one T cell receptor (beta chain) sequence. In germline, CDR1 is SNHLY, CDR2 FYNNEI. Trimming cost V 7 bases and J 5 bases, with 11 bases left between them. CDR3 length: 13 residues. This specimen comes from a study of blood T cell repertoires in COVID-19. Produced via immunoSEQ multiplex PCR; TCRdb's table is partial and in-frame only. Of about 86,000 clones listed, 75% to 90% are singletons. The sequencing sample was made of peripheral blood. The clonotype comes from a human donor in a cohort sampled during active COVID-19. The gene calls are TRBV2 and TRBJ2-2; tentative D call: TRBD2 (5 bases). This CDR3 reads CASTTDFTGELFF. CDR3 nucleotides: TGTGCCAGCACCACGGACTTTACCGGGGAGCTGTTTTTT. Full variable domain (outside the CDR3, taken from reference TRBV2 and TRBJ2-2): EPEVTQTPSHQVTQMGQEVILRCVPISNHLYFYWYRQILGQKVEFLVSFYNNEISEKSEIFDDQFSVERPDGSNFTLKIRSTKLEDSAMYFCASTTDFTGELFFGEGSRLTVL.